The 24 T cell receptor beta chains given below trace back to one sample, sequenced in a study of blood T cell repertoires in COVID-19. Produced via immunoSEQ multiplex PCR; TCRdb's table is partial and in-frame only. The sample holds fewer than 500,000 clones, about 89% seen once. Material for sequencing was peripheral blood. These receptors originate from a woman in her 30s with acute or convalescent COVID-19.

The CDR3 bases are TGCGCCAGCAGAAAGGGGGACTCCTACGAGCAGTACTTC. Its translation: CASRKGDSYEQYF. The V call is TRBV4-1, the J call TRBJ2-7; TRBD1 is a possible D gene (6 bases). Germline values: CDR1 MGHRA, CDR2 YSYEKL. The V gene lost 6 bases and the J gene lost 0 bases, with 9 bases spanning the gap. The CDR3 is 13 residues long.

The chain links TRBV7-9 to TRBJ2-5; D gene ambiguous. The CDR3 has 11 amino acids. CDR1 is SEHNR and CDR2 is FQNEAQ in the germline V gene (reference sequence). Trimming cost V 4 bases and J 3 bases, with 3 bases left between them. The CDR3 DNA reads as TGTGCCAGCAGCTATAAAGAGACCCAGTACTTC. It codes for CASSYKETQYF.

The gene calls are TRBV4-1 and TRBJ1-5, with 8 bases identical to TRBD1. V lost 0 bases to trimming and J lost 6 bases; unmatched junction nucleotides: 10. CDR3 length equals 17 residues. Germline V gene sequence: CDR1 MGHRA, CDR2 YSYEKL. Written as DNA, the CDR3 is TGCGCCAGCAGCCAAGATGTAACAGGGGGATGGAGTCAGCCCCAGCATTTT. This sequence encodes CASSQDVTGGWSQPQHF.

The chain has TRBV9 and TRBJ2-1; D ambiguous. The CDR3 covers 15 residues. With 0 bases removed from V and 7 bases from J, the gap between germline ends came to 14 bases. The germline gives CDR1 SGDLS, CDR2 YYNGEE. CDR3 sequence (DNA): TGTGCCAGCAGCGTAGCCCTCAGGATAGAGAATGAGCAGTTCTTC. Amino acid sequence: CASSVALRIENEQFF.

The rearrangement uses TRBV11-3 and TRBJ1-2; tentative D call: TRBD1 (6 bases). Deletions cut 5 bases from V and 1 base from J, with 14 bases between. This CDR3 is 15 amino acids long. Germline CDR1 and CDR2: SGHNT and YENEEA. The CDR3 region has the DNA TGTGCCAGCAGCCAAAGACCGACAGGTAACTATGGCTACACCTTC. This encodes CASSQRPTGNYGYTF.

The gene calls are TRBV7-6 and TRBJ2-3; 8 bases fit TRBD2. CDR3 length: 15 residues. Losses at the gene ends were 5 bases for V and 0 bases for J; bases not matched to a gene: 4. CDR1 SGHVS and CDR2 FNYEAQ come from the germline V gene. CDR3 protein: CASSLAGGSTDTQYF. As DNA, the CDR3 is TGTGCCAGCAGCCTCGCGGGGGGTAGCACAGATACGCAGTATTTT.

The V gene is TRBV27, the J gene TRBJ1-6; D is possibly TRBD1 (5 bases). The CDR3 spans 17 residues. Germline CDR1 MNHEY, CDR2 SMNVEV (reference sequence). V was cut by 0 bases and J by 7 bases, with 16 bases left in between. The CDR3 reads CASSLSPRQFPNSPLHF. CDR3 DNA sequence: TGTGCCAGCAGTTTATCACCCCGACAGTTCCCCAATTCACCCCTCCACTTT.

The chain carries TRBV10-1 and TRBJ2-2, with D unclear. CDR3 length equals 13 residues. Trimming removed 6 bases at V and 5 bases at J, with 10 bases between. The V gene's germline CDR1 is WNHNN and CDR2 SYGVQD (reference sequence). CDR3 sequence: CASSTQNTGELFF. The DNA for the CDR3 is TGCGCCAGCAGCACACAAAATACCGGGGAGCTGTTTTTT.

CDR3 sequence reads: CASSPQRGGPDAATQYF. The CDR3 coding sequence is TGCGCCAGCAGCCCTCAGCGGGGGGGCCCGGATGCGGCGACCCAGTACTTC. The V and J genes are TRBV5-1 and TRBJ2-5; 10 nucleotides line up with TRBD2. The CDR3 covers 17 residues. J was trimmed by 7 bases and V by 4 bases; bases with no gene match: 16. Germline V gives CDR1 SGHRS, CDR2 YFSETQ.

This clone was picked up one time. The J gene is TRBJ1-1, the V gene TRBV27; weak D call: TRBD1 (5 bases). Deletions cut 3 bases from V and 3 bases from J, with 11 bases between. CDR1 is MNHEY and CDR2 is SMNVEV in the germline V gene (reference sequence). The length of the CDR3 is 14 residues. The CDR3 here is CASSFTGGYTEAFF. In nucleotides, the CDR3 is TGTGCCAGCAGTTTCACCGGGGGGTACACTGAAGCTTTCTTT.

This clone was seen a handful of times. V is TRBV9 and J is TRBJ2-5; perhaps TRBD2 as D (6 bases). V gave up 0 bases and J gave up 5 bases, with 14 bases separating them. The CDR3 runs to 15 residues. Per germline, CDR1 SGDLS and CDR2 YYNGEE. The CDR3 sequence: CASSVAGSGGETQYF. The CDR3, as DNA: TGTGCCAGCAGCGTAGCGGGGAGTGGAGGGGAGACCCAGTACTTC.

The chain recombines TRBV7-9 with TRBJ2-7; 7 bases are a match to TRBD1. CDR1 and CDR2 (germline): SEHNR, FQNEAQ (reference sequence). The CDR3 is 14 residues long. V dropped 5 bases and J dropped 4; count of bases not matched to a gene: 8. The CDR3 DNA sequence: TGTGCCAGCAGCCGACAGGGAGAGGTATACGAGCAGTACTTC. It encodes CASSRQGEVYEQYF. The variable domain in full, with the rest retrieved from reference TRBV7-9 and TRBJ2-7, is DTGVSQNPRHKITKRGQNVTFRCDPISEHNRLYWYRQTLGQGPEFLTYFQNEAQLEKSRLLSDRFSAERPKGSFSTLEIQRTEQGDSAMYLCASSRQGEVYEQYFGPGTRLTVT.

V is TRBV9 and J is TRBJ2-3; 11 bases fit TRBD2. The J segment lost 2 bases and the V segment lost 4 bases, leaving 6 bases of the junction unmatched. The CDR3 has 16 amino acids. Germline CDR1 and CDR2: SGDLS and YYNGEE. The CDR3 nucleotides are TGTGCCAGCAGCCAACGACTAGCGGGGTCCACAGATACGCAGTATTTT. This encodes CASSQRLAGSTDTQYF.

This clone showed up just once. The rearrangement links TRBV19 to TRBJ2-5; TRBD2 agrees at 16 bases. After removal of 3 bases from V and 2 bases from J, the junction contained 0 bases not matched to a gene. Per germline, CDR1 LNHDA and CDR2 SQIVND (reference sequence). This CDR3 region has 16 residues. In DNA form, the CDR3 reads TGTGCCAGTAGTATGGGACTAGCGGGGGGGCAAGAGACCCAGTACTTC. It codes for CASSMGLAGGQETQYF. The full variable domain, completed using reference TRBV19 and TRBJ2-5, is DGGITQSPKYLFRKEGQNVTLSCEQNLNHDAMYWYRQDPGQGLRLIYYSQIVNDFQKGDIAEGYSVSREKKESFPLTVTSAQKNPTAFYLCASSMGLAGGQETQYFGPGTRLLVL.

The chain links TRBV3-1 (or the pseudogene TRBV3-2) to TRBJ2-1; maybe TRBD1 (6 bases). V was clipped by 4 bases and J by 8 bases, with 9 bases between them. The CDR3 consists of 12 residues. Germline values: CDR1 LGHDT, CDR2 YNNKEL (reference sequence). CDR3 loop: CASSLTGHEQFF. The CDR3 DNA reads TGTGCCAGCAGCCTCACAGGGCATGAGCAGTTCTTC.

The CDR3 DNA reads as TGCGCCAGCAGTCCCGATAGACAGACTGCTAATGAAAAACTGTTTTTT. Its protein product is CASSPDRQTANEKLFF. The chain combines TRBV5-1 with TRBJ1-4; possible D gene TRBD1, 5 bases. This CDR3 has 16 residues. Trimming left V 5 bases short and J 3 bases short, with 17 bases between. Germline V gene lookup returns CDR1 SGHRS and CDR2 YFSETQ. The variable domain in full, with the rest retrieved from reference TRBV5-1 and TRBJ1-4, is KAGVTQTPRYLIKTRGQQVTLSCSPISGHRSVSWYQQTPGQGLQFLFEYFSETQRNKGNFPGRFSGRQFSNSRSEMNVSTLELGDSALYLCASSPDRQTANEKLFFGSGTQLSVL.

This clone was seen more than once but under ten times. This chain joins TRBV6-5 and TRBJ1-1; D is unclear. With 0 bases removed from V and 1 base from J, the gap between germline ends came to 6 bases. The CDR3 is 14 amino acids. Germline-derived CDR1 and CDR2 are MNHEY and SVGAGI. The CDR3 loop reads CASSYSSTNTEAFF. The CDR3, as DNA: TGTGCCAGCAGTTACTCGAGCACGAACACTGAAGCTTTCTTT.

This clone was counted only a few times. The rearrangement uses TRBV5-6 and TRBJ2-5; 8 bases map to TRBD1. CDR3 size: 14 residues. Germline trimming cut 3 bases from V and 5 bases from J; bases unmatched to any gene: 6. Per the germline V gene, CDR1 is SGHDT and CDR2 is YYEEEE. CDR3 sequence (DNA): TGTGCCAGCAGCTGGGACAGGTCTGGGGAGACCCAGTACTTC. Translation: CASSWDRSGETQYF.

The chain joins TRBV5-1 to TRBJ2-5, with D possibly being TRBD2 (6 bases). The germline gives CDR1 SGHRS, CDR2 YFSETQ. CDR3 length: 13 residues. The ends were cut back, 3 bases at V and 5 bases at J, with 11 bases in the middle. The CDR3 here is CASSSAGGETQYF. The CDR3 region has the DNA TGCGCCAGCAGCTCAGCGGGTGGGGAGACCCAGTACTTC.

This clone was recorded many times. The gene calls are TRBV25-1 and TRBJ1-4; the D gene is possibly TRBD1 (6 bases). V was shortened by 3 bases and J by 5 bases, with 10 bases between the two germline ends. There are 14 residues in the CDR3. The germline V gene has CDR1 MGHDK and CDR2 SYGVNS. CDR3 DNA sequence: TGTGCCAGCAGTGAGGACAGACCGAATGAAAAACTGTTTTTT. It encodes CASSEDRPNEKLFF.

The chain couples TRBV2 to TRBJ2-6; 8 bases fit TRBD1. The CDR3 has 16 amino acids. V lost 0 bases, J lost 11 bases, and 9 bases stayed unmatched. CDR1 and CDR2 (germline): SNHLY, FYNNEI. CDR3 bases: TGTGCCAGCAGTGAAGCCCCCGGACAGGGAGCCCACGTCCTGACTTTC. Translated, it gives CASSEAPGQGAHVLTF.

The V and J genes are TRBV27 and TRBJ2-7; D may be TRBD1 (6 bases). With 5 bases removed from V and 3 bases from J, the gap between germline ends came to 11 bases. The V gene's germline CDR1 is MNHEY and CDR2 SMNVEV (reference sequence). The CDR3 runs 13 residues. For the CDR3, the DNA is TGTGCCAGCAGTCCGGGACACCTCTACGAGCAGTACTTC. Protein sequence: CASSPGHLYEQYF.

The chain links TRBV5-3 to TRBJ1-1; D perhaps matches TRBD1 (5 bases). TRBV5-3 is treated as an ORF (open reading frame) with a function not yet certain. This CDR3 is 17 amino acids long. Trimming removed 4 bases at V and 5 bases at J, with 24 bases between. The DNA for the CDR3 is TGTGCCAGAAGCCGCAAGGGGAGGGGCGCTATGGGGACTGAAGCTTTCTTT. It codes for CARSRKGRGAMGTEAFF.

This chain connects TRBV5-8 to TRBJ2-1; 9 nucleotides align to TRBD1. Germline V gene lookup returns CDR1 SGHTS and CDR2 YDEGEE. The CDR3 contains 13 residues. V lost 5 bases to trimming and J lost 6 bases; unmatched junction nucleotides: 3. CDR3 amino acids: CASRRTGANEQFF. CDR3 bases: TGTGCCAGCAGAAGGACAGGGGCCAATGAGCAGTTCTTC.